This TCR beta chain originates from a study of blood T cells in healthy people across ages. For the second PCR, which ran for about 6 to 11 cycles, a sample-barcoded 5' primer and a J-beta primer mix were used. TCRdb re-derived calls from the 5' RACE reads in MiXCR, one entry per CDR3 protein. The table includes around 1.7 million distinct CDR3 sequences, roughly 28% detected once. A remark on this clonotype: Given a much more abundant clone one base away, this may be a read error. The CDR3 end shows no conserved phenylalanine or tryptophan, and so a read error is likely.

The clonotype comes from a woman aged 25 to 39 in good health. The specimen sequenced was blood.

CDR3 amino acids: CASNLGGEVSYNEQFC. The CDR3 DNA reads as TGTGCCAGCAACCTTGGAGGGGAAGTAAGCTACAATGAGCAGTTCTGC. This chain connects TRBV12-3 or TRBV12-4 to TRBJ2-1; possible D gene TRBD2, 6 bases. This CDR3 has 16 amino acids. V was trimmed by 7 bases and J by 3 bases, leaving 19 bases between them.